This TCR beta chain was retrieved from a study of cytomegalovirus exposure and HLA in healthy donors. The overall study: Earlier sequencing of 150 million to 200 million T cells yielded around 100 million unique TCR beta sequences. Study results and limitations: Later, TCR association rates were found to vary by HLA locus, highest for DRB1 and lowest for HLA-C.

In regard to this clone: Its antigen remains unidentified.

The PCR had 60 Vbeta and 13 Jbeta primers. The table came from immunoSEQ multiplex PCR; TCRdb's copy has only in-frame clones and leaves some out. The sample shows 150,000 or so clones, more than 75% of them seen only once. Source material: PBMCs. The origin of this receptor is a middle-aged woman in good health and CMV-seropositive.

The CDR3 reads CSAERGLQYF. The CDR3 DNA reads as TGCAGTGCAGAAAGGGGTCTGCAGTACTTC. The rearrangement uses TRBV20-1 and TRBJ2-7, with D perhaps matching TRBD1 (5 bases). Trimming pared 6 bases from V and 9 bases from J, leaving 12 bases between. This CDR3 spans 10 amino acids. The V gene's germline CDR1 is DFQATT and CDR2 SNEGSKA (reference sequence).